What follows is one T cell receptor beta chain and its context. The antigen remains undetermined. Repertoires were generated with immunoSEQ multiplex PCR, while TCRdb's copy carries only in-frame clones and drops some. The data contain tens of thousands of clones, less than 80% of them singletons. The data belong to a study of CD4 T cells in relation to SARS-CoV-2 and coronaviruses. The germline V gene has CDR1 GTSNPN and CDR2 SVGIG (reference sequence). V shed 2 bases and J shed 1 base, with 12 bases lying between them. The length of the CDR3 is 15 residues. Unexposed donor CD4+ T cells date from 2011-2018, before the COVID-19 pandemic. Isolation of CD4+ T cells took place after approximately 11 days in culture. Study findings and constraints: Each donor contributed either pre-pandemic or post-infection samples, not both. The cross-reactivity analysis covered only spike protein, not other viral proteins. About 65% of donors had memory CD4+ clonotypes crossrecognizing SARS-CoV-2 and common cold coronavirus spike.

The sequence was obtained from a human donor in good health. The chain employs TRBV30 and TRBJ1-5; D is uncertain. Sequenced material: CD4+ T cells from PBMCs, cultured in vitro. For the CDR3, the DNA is TGTGCCTGGAGTCGGGGTGATGCGAGCAATCAGCCCCAGCATTTT. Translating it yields CAWSRGDASNQPQHF. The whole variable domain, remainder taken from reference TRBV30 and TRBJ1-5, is SQTIHQWPATLVQPVGSPLSLECTVEGTSNPNLYWYRQAAGRGLQLLFYSVGIGQISSEVPQNLSASRPQDRQFILSSKKLLLSDSGFYLCAWSRGDASNQPQHFGDGTRLSIL.